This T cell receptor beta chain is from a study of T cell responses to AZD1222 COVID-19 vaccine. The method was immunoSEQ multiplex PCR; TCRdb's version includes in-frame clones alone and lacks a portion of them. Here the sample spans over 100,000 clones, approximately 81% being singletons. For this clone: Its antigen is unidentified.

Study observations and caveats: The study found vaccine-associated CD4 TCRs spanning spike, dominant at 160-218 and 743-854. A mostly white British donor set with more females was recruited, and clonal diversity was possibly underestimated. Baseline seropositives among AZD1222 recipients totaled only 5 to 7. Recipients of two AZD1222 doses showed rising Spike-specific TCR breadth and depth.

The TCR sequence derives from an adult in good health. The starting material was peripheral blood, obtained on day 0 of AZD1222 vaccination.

CDR3 protein: CASSLGANQPQHF. The DNA for the CDR3 is TGTGCCAGCAGCTTAGGCGCTAATCAGCCCCAGCATTTT. The chain recombines TRBV7-2 with TRBJ1-5; D gene ambiguous. The germline V gene has CDR1 SGHTA and CDR2 FQGNSA. This CDR3 spans 13 amino acids. Deletions cut 1 base from V and 4 bases from J, with 5 bases between.